A few counts support the clone carrying this T cell receptor (beta chain). These data are taken from a study of human T cells and chemical hapten exposure. MiXCR, applied by TCRdb to the RACE reads, yields one record per CDR3 protein. The sample yields roughly 100,000 distinct CDR3 sequences, 10% to 13% seen once. Time point in this sample: pre-sensitization, week 0. As for treatment: therapeutic diphenylcyclopropenone sensitization with weekly scalp DPC. The CDR3 extends over 13 amino acids. The V and J ends lost 7 bases and 2 bases respectively, with 12 bases between them. The receptor comes from a woman aged 55-70 years with alopecia areata. Some clones in this sample may be carry-over from other donors' samples. Sequenced here: whole blood, sampled in connection with sensitization to the hapten diphenylcyclopropenone (DPC). V usage is TRBV12-3 or TRBV12-4 and J usage is TRBJ2-7, with a weak D call TRBD1 (6 bases). Written as DNA, the CDR3 is TGTGCCAGCACCTCGGACAGTCCCTACGAGCAGTACTTC. The encoded protein is CASTSDSPYEQYF.